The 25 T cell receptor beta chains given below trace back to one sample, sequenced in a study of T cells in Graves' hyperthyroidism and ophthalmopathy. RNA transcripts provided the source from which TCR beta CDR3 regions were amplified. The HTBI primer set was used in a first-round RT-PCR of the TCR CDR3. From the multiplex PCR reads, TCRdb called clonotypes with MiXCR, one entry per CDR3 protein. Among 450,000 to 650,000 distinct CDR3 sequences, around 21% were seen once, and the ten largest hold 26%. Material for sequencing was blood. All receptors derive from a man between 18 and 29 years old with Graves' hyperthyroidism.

CDR3 sequence: CASSYSDRGREAFF. The CDR3 coding sequence is TGTGCCAGCAGTTACTCCGACCGGGGGAGGGAAGCTTTCTTT. This chain uses TRBV6-5 with TRBJ1-1; possible D gene TRBD1, 5 bases. CDR3 length: 14 amino acids. V gave up 0 bases and J gave up 8 bases, with 13 bases separating them. In germline, CDR1 is MNHEY, CDR2 SVGAGI.

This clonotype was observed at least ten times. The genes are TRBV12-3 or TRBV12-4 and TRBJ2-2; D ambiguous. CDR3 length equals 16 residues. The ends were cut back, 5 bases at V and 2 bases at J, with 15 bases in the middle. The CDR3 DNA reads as TGTGCCAGCAGTCCCCGGACCTTTATCAACACCGGGGAGCTGTTTTTT. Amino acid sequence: CASSPRTFINTGELFF.

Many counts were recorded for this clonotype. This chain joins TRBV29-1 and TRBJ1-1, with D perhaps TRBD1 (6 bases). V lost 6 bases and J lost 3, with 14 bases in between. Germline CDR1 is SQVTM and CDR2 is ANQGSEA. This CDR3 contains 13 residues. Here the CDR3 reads CSVAWGADTEAFF. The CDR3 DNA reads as TGCAGCGTCGCGTGGGGGGCAGACACTGAAGCTTTCTTT.

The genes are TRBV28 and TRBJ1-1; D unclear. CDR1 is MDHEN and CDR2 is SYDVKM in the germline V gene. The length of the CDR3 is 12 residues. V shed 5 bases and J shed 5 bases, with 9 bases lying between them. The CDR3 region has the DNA TGTGCCAGCAGTCCTCTCCAAACTGAAGCTTTCTTT. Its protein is CASSPLQTEAFF.

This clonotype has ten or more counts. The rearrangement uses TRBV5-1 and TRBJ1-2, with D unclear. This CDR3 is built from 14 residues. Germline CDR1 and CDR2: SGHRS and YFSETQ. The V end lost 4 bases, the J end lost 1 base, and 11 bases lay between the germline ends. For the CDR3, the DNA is TGCGCCAGCAGCGTAAGGACGGATAACTATGGCTACACCTTC. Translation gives CASSVRTDNYGYTF.

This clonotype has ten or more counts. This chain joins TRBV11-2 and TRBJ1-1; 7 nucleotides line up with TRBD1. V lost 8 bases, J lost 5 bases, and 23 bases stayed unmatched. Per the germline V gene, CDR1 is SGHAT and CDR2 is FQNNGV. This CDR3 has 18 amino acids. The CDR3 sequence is CASASVVGGRGHGTEAFF. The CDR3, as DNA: TGTGCCAGCGCGTCTGTGGTCGGTGGGAGGGGGCACGGTACTGAAGCTTTCTTT.

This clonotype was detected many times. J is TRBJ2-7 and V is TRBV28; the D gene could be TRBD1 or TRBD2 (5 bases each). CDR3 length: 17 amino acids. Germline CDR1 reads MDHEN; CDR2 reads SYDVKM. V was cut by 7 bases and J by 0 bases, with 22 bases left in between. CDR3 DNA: TGTGCCAGCAAATCCCCATTCGGGACGGAAACCTCCTACGAGCAGTACTTC. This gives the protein CASKSPFGTETSYEQYF. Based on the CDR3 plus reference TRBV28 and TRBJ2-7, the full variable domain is DVKVTQSSRYLVKRTGEKVFLECVQDMDHENMFWYRQDPGLGLRLIYFSYDVKMKEKGDIPEGYSVSREKKERFSLILESASTNQTSMYLCASKSPFGTETSYEQYFGPGTRLTVT.

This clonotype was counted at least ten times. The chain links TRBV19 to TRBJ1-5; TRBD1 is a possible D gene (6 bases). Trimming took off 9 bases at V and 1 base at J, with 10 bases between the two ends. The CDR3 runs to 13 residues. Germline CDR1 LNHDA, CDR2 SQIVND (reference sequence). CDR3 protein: CASEQGSNQPQHF. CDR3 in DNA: TGTGCCAGCGAACAGGGAAGCAATCAGCCCCAGCATTTT.

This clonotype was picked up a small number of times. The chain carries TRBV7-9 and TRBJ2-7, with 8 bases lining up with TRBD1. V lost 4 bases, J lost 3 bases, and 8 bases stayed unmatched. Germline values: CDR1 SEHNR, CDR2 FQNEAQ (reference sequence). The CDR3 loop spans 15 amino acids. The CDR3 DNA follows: TGTGCCAGCAGCTCCTGGACAGGGAAAATCTACGAGCAGTACTTC. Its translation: CASSSWTGKIYEQYF. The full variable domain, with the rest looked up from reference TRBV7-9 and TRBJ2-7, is DTGVSQNPRHKITKRGQNVTFRCDPISEHNRLYWYRQTLGQGPEFLTYFQNEAQLEKSRLLSDRFSAERPKGSFSTLEIQRTEQGDSAMYLCASSSWTGKIYEQYFGPGTRLTVT.

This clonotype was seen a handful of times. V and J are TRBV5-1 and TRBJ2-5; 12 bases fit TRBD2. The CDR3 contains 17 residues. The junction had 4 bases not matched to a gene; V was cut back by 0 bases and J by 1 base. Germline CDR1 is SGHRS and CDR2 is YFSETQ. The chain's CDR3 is CASSLGLAGAPQETQYF. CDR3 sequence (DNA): TGCGCCAGCAGCTTGGGACTAGCGGGGGCCCCCCAAGAGACCCAGTACTTC. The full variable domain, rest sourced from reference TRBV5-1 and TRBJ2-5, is KAGVTQTPRYLIKTRGQQVTLSCSPISGHRSVSWYQQTPGQGLQFLFEYFSETQRNKGNFPGRFSGRQFSNSRSEMNVSTLELGDSALYLCASSLGLAGAPQETQYFGPGTRLLVL.

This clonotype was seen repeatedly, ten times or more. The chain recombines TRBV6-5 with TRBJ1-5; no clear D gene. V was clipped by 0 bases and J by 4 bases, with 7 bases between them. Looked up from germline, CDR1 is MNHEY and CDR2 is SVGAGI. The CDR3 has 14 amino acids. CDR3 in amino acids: CASSYSRGNQPQHF. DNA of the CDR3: TGTGCCAGCAGTTACTCACGGGGTAATCAGCCCCAGCATTTT.

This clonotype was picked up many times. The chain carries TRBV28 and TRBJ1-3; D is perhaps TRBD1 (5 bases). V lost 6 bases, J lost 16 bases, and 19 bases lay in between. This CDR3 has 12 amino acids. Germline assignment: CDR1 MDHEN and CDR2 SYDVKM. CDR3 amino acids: CASSSYRGTLYF. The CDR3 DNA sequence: TGTGCCAGCAGCTCTTACCGCGGGACCCTTTATTTT.

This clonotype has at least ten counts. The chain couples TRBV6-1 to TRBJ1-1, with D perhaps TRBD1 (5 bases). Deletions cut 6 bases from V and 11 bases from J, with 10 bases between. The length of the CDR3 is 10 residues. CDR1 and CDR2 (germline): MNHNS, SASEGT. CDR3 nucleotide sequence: TGTGCCAGCAGCACAAGACAGGCTTTCTTT. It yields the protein CASSTRQAFF.

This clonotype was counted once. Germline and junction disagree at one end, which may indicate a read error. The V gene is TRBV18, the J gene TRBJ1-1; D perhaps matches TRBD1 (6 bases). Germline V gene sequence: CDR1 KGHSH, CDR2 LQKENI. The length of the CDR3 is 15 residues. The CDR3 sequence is CAISPQGPKSTEAFF. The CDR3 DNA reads TGTGCCATCTCACCACAGGGACCCAAGAGCACTGAAGCTTTCTTT.

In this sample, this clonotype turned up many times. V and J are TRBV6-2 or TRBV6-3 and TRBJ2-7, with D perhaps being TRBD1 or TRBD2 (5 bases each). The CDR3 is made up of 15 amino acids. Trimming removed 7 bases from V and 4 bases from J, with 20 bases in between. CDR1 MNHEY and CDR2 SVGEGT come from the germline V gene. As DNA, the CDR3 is TGTGCCAGCAATCCCCGAGCGGACAATGATTACGAGCAGTACTTC. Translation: CASNPRADNDYEQYF.

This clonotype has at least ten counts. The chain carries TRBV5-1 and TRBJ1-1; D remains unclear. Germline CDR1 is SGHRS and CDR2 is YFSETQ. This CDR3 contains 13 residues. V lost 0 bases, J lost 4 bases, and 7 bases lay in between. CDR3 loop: CASSLVRFTEAFF. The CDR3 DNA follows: TGCGCCAGCAGCTTGGTTCGCTTCACTGAAGCTTTCTTT.

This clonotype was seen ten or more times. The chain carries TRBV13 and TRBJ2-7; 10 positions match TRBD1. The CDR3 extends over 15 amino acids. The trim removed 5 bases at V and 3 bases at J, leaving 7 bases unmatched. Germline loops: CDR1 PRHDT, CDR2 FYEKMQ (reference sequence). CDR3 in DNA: TGTGCCAGCAGCAATAGTCGGACAGGGGGCTACGAGCAGTACTTC. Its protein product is CASSNSRTGGYEQYF. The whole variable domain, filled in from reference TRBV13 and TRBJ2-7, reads AAGVIQSPRHLIKEKRETATLKCYPIPRHDTVYWYQQGPGQDPQFLISFYEKMQSDKGSIPDRFSAQQFSDYHSELNMSSLELGDSALYFCASSNSRTGGYEQYFGPGTRLTVT.

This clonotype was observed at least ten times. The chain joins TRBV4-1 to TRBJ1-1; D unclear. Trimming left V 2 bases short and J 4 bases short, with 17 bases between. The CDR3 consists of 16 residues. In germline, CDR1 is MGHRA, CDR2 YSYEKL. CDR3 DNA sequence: TGCGCCAGCAGCCAAAAGGTAGGGCTGGATGGCACTGAAGCTTTCTTT. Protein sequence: CASSQKVGLDGTEAFF.

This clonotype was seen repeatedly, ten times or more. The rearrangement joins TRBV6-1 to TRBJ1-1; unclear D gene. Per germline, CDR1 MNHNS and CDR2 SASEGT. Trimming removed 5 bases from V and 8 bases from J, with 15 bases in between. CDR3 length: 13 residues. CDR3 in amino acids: CASSPSRTGEAFF. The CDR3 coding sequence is TGTGCCAGCAGTCCCTCCCGGACGGGAGAAGCTTTCTTT.

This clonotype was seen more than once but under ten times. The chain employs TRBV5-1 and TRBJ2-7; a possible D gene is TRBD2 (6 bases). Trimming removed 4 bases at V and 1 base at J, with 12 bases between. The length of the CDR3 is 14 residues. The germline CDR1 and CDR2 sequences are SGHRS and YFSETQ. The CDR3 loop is CASSRSGTSYEQYF. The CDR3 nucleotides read TGCGCCAGCAGCAGGTCCGGGACTTCCTACGAGCAGTACTTC.

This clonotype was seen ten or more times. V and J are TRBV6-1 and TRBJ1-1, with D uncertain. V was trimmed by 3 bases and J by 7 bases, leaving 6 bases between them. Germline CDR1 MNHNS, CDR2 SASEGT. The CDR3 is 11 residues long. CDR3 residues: CASSDRVEAFF. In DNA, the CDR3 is TGTGCCAGCAGTGACCGGGTTGAAGCTTTCTTT.

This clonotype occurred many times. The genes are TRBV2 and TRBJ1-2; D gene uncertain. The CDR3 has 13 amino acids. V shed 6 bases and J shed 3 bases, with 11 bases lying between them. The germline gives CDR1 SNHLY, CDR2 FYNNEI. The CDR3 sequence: CASSPGLDYGYTF. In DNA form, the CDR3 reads TGTGCCAGCAGCCCAGGACTCGACTATGGCTACACCTTC.

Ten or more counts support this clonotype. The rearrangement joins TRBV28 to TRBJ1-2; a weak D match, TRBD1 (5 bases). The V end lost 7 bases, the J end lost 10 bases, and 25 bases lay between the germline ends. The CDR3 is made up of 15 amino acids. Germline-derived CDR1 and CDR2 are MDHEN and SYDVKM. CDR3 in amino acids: CASTHALRGAVAYTF. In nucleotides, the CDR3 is TGTGCCAGCACCCATGCCCTTAGAGGGGCGGTTGCCTACACCTTC.

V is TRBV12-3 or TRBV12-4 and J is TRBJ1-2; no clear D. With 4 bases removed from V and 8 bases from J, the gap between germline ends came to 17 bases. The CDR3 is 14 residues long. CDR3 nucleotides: TGTGCCAGCAGTTCCCCCGGGTGGGGTGGAGGCTACACCTTC. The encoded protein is CASSSPGWGGGYTF.

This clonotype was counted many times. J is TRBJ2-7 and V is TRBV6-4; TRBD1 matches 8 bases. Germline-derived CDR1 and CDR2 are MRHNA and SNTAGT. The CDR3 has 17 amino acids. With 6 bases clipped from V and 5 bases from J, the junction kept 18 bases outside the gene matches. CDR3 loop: CASSPLDRANRVHEQYF. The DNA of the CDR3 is TGTGCCAGCAGCCCACTGGACAGGGCAAATCGGGTCCACGAGCAGTACTTC.